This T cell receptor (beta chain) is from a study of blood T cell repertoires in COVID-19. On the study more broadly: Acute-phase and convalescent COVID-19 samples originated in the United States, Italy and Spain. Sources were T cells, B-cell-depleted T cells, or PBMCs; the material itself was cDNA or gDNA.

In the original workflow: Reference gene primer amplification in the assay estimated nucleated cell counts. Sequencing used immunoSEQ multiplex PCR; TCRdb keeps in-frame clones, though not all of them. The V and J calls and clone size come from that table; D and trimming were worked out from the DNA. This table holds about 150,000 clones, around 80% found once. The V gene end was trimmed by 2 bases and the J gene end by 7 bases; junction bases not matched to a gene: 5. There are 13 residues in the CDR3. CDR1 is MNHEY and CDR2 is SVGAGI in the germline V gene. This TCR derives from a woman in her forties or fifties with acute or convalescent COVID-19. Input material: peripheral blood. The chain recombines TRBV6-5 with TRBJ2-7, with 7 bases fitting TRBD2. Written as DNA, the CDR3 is TGTGCCAGCAGTTACGGGTGGGGGGGGGAGCAGTACTTC. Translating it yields CASSYGWGGEQYF.